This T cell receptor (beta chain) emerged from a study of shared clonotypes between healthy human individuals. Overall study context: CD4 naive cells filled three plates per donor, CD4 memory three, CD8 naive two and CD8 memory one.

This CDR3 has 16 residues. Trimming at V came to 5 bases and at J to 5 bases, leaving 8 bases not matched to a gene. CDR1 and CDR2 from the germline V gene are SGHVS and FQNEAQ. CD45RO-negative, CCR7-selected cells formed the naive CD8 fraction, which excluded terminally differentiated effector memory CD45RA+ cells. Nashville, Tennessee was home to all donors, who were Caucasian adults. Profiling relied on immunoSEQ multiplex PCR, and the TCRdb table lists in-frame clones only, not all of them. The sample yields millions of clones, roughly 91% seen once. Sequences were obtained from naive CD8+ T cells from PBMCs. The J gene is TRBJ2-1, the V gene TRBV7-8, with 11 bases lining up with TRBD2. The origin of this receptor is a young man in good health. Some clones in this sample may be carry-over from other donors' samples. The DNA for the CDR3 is TGTGCCAGCAGCCCGGCAGGGACTAGCGGAGACAATGAGCAGTTCTTC. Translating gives CASSPAGTSGDNEQFF. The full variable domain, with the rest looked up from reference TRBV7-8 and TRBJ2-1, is GAGVSQSPRYKVAKRGQDVALRCDPISGHVSLFWYQQALGQGPEFLTYFQNEAQLDKSGLPSDRFFAERPEGSVSTLKIQRTQQEDSAVYLCASSPAGTSGDNEQFFGPGTRLTVL.